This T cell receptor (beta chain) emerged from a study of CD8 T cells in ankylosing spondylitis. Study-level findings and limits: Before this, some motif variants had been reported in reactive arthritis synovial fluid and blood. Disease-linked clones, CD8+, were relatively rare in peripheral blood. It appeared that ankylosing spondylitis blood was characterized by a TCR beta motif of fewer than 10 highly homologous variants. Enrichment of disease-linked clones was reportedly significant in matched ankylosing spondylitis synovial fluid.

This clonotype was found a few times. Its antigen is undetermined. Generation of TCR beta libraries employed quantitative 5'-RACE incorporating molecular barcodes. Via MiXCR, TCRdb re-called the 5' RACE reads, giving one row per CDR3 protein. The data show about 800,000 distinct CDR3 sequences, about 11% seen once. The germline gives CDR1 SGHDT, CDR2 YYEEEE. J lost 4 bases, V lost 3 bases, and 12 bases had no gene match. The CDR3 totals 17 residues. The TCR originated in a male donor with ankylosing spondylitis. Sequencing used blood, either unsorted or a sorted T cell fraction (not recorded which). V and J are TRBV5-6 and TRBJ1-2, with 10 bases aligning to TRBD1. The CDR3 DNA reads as TGTGCCAGCAGCTCGGGACAGGGGTCGACCGTCCTCTATGGCTACACCTTC. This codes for CASSSGQGSTVLYGYTF. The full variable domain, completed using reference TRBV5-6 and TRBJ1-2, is DAGVTQSPTHLIKTRGQQVTLRCSPKSGHDTVSWYQQALGQGPQFIFQYYEEEERQRGNFPDRFSGHQFPNYSSELNVNALLLGDSALYLCASSSGQGSTVLYGYTFGSGTRLTVV.